This T cell receptor (beta chain) was sequenced during a study of cytomegalovirus exposure and HLA in healthy donors. The overall study: An analysis done earlier identified fewer than 140 million unique TCR beta sequences from about 180 million T cells.

The study ran its PCR with 60 Vbeta and 13 Jbeta primers. The data were produced by immunoSEQ multiplex PCR, yet TCRdb's version contains in-frame clones alone and is incomplete. The sample lists roughly 150,000 clones, roughly four fifths occurring once. This CDR3 contains 13 residues. In germline, CDR1 is SGHDT, CDR2 YYEEEE. The V and J ends lost 2 bases and 4 bases respectively, with 8 bases between them. Regarding this clone: Its antigen is unknown.

Regarding the study as a whole: An analysis was carried out later, and it reportedly showed fewer N-insertions in an Asian-associated ancestry cluster than the approximately 610-donor mean. Association of 16,951 TCR beta sequences with HLA alleles was found at 0.05 false discovery rate in a later analysis. Earlier analysis found most TCR beta V segments productive about 87% or about 30% of the time.

The chain carries TRBV5-6 and TRBJ2-3, with D perhaps TRBD1 (5 bases). The source material was PBMCs. This TCR was sampled from a woman in her forties or fifties in good health and CMV-seropositive. CDR3 protein: CASSFKGADTQYF. The CDR3 DNA reads as TGTGCCAGCAGCTTTAAAGGGGCAGATACGCAGTATTTT.